The 4 T cell receptor beta chains given below trace back to one sample, sequenced in a study of blood T cell repertoires in COVID-19. Libraries were prepared by immunoSEQ multiplex PCR; TCRdb keeps only in-frame clonotypes and omits some of them. The data hold roughly 210,000 clones, with approximately 80% observed a single time. Sequencing was performed on peripheral blood. Receptors originate from a woman of 80 years or more with COVID-19, enrolled during active disease.

The gene calls are TRBV5-1 and TRBJ1-4; 11 nucleotides match TRBD1. Per germline, CDR1 SGHRS and CDR2 YFSETQ. Germline trimming cut 4 bases from V and 8 bases from J; bases unmatched to any gene: 7. This CDR3 spans 15 amino acids. CDR3 in amino acids: CASSDSGQGGEKLFF. The CDR3 DNA follows: TGCGCCAGCAGCGACTCGGGACAGGGGGGAGAAAAACTGTTTTTT.

This chain uses TRBV19 with TRBJ1-1; D may be TRBD1 (5 bases). There are 18 residues in the CDR3. The germline V gene encodes CDR1 LNHDA and CDR2 SQIVND (reference sequence). Trimming removed 6 bases at V and 0 bases at J, with 23 bases between. In DNA form, the CDR3 reads TGTGCCAGTAGCACGCCAACTGGGCAGGGCTTCATGAACACTGAAGCTTTCTTT. This encodes CASSTPTGQGFMNTEAFF.

This clone was found a few times. The chain uses TRBV6-2 or TRBV6-3 and TRBJ2-7; TRBD1 matches 7 bases. After removal of 0 bases from V and 6 bases from J, the junction contained 17 bases not matched to a gene. CDR3 length equals 18 residues. The germline V gene has CDR1 MNHEY and CDR2 SVGEGT. The CDR3 loop is CASSYSPGTVENPSEQYF. The CDR3 DNA reads TGTGCCAGCAGTTACTCTCCCGGGACAGTGGAAAACCCTAGCGAGCAGTACTTC.

The chain has TRBV14 and TRBJ2-7, with a tentative D call TRBD2 (5 bases). The V end lost 10 bases, the J end lost 1 base, and 17 bases lay between the germline ends. Germline V lookup: CDR1 SGHDN, CDR2 FVKESK. CDR3 length: 14 residues. This chain's CDR3 is CATATRADSYEQYV. In DNA, the CDR3 is TGTGCCACCGCCACTAGGGCGGATTCCTACGAGCAGTACGTC.